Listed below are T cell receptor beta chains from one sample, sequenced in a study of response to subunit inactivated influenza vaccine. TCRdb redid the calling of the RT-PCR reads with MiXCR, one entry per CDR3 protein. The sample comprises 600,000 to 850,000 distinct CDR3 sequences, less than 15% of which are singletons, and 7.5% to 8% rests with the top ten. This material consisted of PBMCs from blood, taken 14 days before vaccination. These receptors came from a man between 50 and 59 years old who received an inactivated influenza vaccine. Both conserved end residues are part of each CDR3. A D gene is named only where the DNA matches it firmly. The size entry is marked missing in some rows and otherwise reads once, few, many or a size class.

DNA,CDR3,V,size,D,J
TGCAGCGTTGAAAAGGGGGCTGGAAACACCATATATTTT,CSVEKGAGNTIYF,TRBV29-1,few,.,TRBJ1-3
TGCGCCAGCAGCTCGGAGGGGGCCTACAATGAGCAGTTCTTC,CASSSEGAYNEQFF,TRBV5-1,.,.,TRBJ2-1
TGTGCCAGCAGTTACTCGCCAGGGAGCTCCTACGAGCAGTACTTC,CASSYSPGSSYEQYF,TRBV6-5,.,.,TRBJ2-7
TGCGCCAGCAGTCCGGCGGGGGGCCAACACCAGCCCCAGCATTTT,CASSPAGGQHQPQHF,TRBV5-1,few,.,TRBJ1-5
TGTGCCAGCTCACCAAGTTATGACAGGGGCCATGGCTACACCTTC,CASSPSYDRGHGYTF,TRBV18,few,TRBD1,TRBJ1-2
TGCGCCAGCAGCTTGTGGCAGAGGGCAGATACGCAGTATTTT,CASSLWQRADTQYF,TRBV5-1,.,.,TRBJ2-3
TGTGCCAGCAGCACTACTAGCAGACTCTCCTACGAGCAGTACTTC,CASSTTSRLSYEQYF,TRBV7-2,.,.,TRBJ2-7
TGTGCCAGCAGTTCTCCCCGGGGGGTAACTAATGAAAAACTGTTTTTT,CASSSPRGVTNEKLFF,TRBV28,few,.,TRBJ1-4
TGTGCCAGCACCGAGACAGGCCCCCTTTTGAACACCGGGGAGCTGTTTTTT,CASTETGPLLNTGELFF,TRBV6-1,few,.,TRBJ2-2
TGTGCCAGCAGCCAAGAGGGGGTAAGAGCCGAAAAACTGTTTTTT,CASSQEGVRAEKLFF,TRBV4-2,.,.,TRBJ1-4
TGTGCCAGCAGTTCTCGGACTAGCGGGGGCTCCTACAATGAGCAGTTCTTC,CASSSRTSGGSYNEQFF,TRBV28,many,TRBD2,TRBJ2-1
TGCGCCAGCAGCTTGGCTTATCGACAGGGGGGCTCCTACGAGCAGTACTTC,CASSLAYRQGGSYEQYF,TRBV5-1,few,TRBD1,TRBJ2-7
TGCGCCAGCAGCCCTGCGGCAGGGGTTAAAAACGAGCAGTACTTC,CASSPAAGVKNEQYF,TRBV4-1,.,.,TRBJ2-7
TGCAGCGTTGGTGGAGGGGGCACAGATACGCAGTATTTT,CSVGGGGTDTQYF,TRBV29-1,many,.,TRBJ2-3
TGTGCCAGCAGTTACTCGCGGTCCAACACAGATACGCAGTATTTT,CASSYSRSNTDTQYF,TRBV6-5,few,.,TRBJ2-3
TGCGCCAGCATTGGTGGGACTAGACCCAACGAGCAGTACTTC,CASIGGTRPNEQYF,TRBV10-2,many,TRBD2,TRBJ2-7
TGTGCCACCAGCAGAGATTACCAGACCGGAAACACCATATATTTT,CATSRDYQTGNTIYF,TRBV15,.,.,TRBJ1-3
TGCGCCAGCGGGGGACAGGGATATGGCTACACCTTC,CASGGQGYGYTF,TRBV5-1,many,TRBD1,TRBJ1-2
TGTGCCAGCAGTTGGACCGCGGGGGGCATGGTTCAGCCCCAGCATTTT,CASSWTAGGMVQPQHF,TRBV6-5,.,.,TRBJ1-5
TGTGCCAGCAGACCGGGACTAGCGGGAGTACGGAACGAGCAGTACTTC,CASRPGLAGVRNEQYF,TRBV7-8,.,TRBD2,TRBJ2-7
TGCAGTGCTAGGGGAAGGGCGGGAATTGTCCACAATGAGCAGTTCTTC,CSARGRAGIVHNEQFF,TRBV20-1,.,.,TRBJ2-1
TGTGCCAGCAGTGGACTGAAGAACACTGAAGCTTTCTTT,CASSGLKNTEAFF,TRBV6-1,few,.,TRBJ1-1
TGCGCCAGCAGCTTAGGCCACCGGACTAGCGGGAGAAGGAGTGGGAAAGAGACCCAGTACTTC,CASSLGHRTSGRRSGKETQYF,TRBV5-1,.,TRBD2,TRBJ2-5
TGTGCCAGCAGCGACGGGGACAGGGGATACAATGAGCAGTTCTTC,CASSDGDRGYNEQFF,TRBV11-2,.,TRBD1,TRBJ2-1
TGCGCCAGCAGCTTTGGGGCAGGGGTTGGGGCCAACGTCCTGACTTTC,CASSFGAGVGANVLTF,TRBV5-1,.,.,TRBJ2-6
TGTGCCAGCACCGACGACGGGCATCAGCCCCAGCATTTT,CASTDDGHQPQHF,TRBV6-6,few,.,TRBJ1-5
TGTGCCACCCAGAGAAGGGGGCGTGACACTGAAGCTTTCTTT,CATQRRGRDTEAFF,TRBV24-1,few,TRBD1,TRBJ1-1
TGTGCCAGCAGCTTACTCGGGACTAGCGGAAATGAGCAGTTCTTC,CASSLLGTSGNEQFF,TRBV13,few,TRBD2,TRBJ2-1
TGTGCCAGCAGATCTCTTCGAAGGGGTATTAGCGAGACCCAGTACTTC,CASRSLRRGISETQYF,TRBV6-1,few,.,TRBJ2-5